Reported below is one T cell receptor beta chain. The time point: newly diagnosed, previously untreated cHL patient sample. Magnetic negative selection isolated CD8+ T cells from thawed PBMCs. This entry comes from a study of PD-1 blockade in classical Hodgkin lymphoma. The method was immunoSEQ multiplex PCR; TCRdb's version includes in-frame clones alone and lacks a portion of them. The sample gives 4,500 to 6,500 clones, 75% to 90% of which show up once; approximately 15% is in the top ten. The CDR3 spans 14 residues. Germline V lookup: CDR1 SGDLS, CDR2 YYNGEE. Trimming stripped 0 bases from V and 2 bases from J, with 6 bases between.

This receptor was obtained from a human donor with classical Hodgkin lymphoma. V usage is TRBV9 and J usage is TRBJ1-5; tentative D call: TRBD1 (5 bases). Sequencing was done on a sample of CD8+ T cells from blood. DNA of the CDR3: TGTGCCAGCAGCGTAGGGGACGGCAATCAGCCCCAGCATTTT. This sequence encodes CASSVGDGNQPQHF.